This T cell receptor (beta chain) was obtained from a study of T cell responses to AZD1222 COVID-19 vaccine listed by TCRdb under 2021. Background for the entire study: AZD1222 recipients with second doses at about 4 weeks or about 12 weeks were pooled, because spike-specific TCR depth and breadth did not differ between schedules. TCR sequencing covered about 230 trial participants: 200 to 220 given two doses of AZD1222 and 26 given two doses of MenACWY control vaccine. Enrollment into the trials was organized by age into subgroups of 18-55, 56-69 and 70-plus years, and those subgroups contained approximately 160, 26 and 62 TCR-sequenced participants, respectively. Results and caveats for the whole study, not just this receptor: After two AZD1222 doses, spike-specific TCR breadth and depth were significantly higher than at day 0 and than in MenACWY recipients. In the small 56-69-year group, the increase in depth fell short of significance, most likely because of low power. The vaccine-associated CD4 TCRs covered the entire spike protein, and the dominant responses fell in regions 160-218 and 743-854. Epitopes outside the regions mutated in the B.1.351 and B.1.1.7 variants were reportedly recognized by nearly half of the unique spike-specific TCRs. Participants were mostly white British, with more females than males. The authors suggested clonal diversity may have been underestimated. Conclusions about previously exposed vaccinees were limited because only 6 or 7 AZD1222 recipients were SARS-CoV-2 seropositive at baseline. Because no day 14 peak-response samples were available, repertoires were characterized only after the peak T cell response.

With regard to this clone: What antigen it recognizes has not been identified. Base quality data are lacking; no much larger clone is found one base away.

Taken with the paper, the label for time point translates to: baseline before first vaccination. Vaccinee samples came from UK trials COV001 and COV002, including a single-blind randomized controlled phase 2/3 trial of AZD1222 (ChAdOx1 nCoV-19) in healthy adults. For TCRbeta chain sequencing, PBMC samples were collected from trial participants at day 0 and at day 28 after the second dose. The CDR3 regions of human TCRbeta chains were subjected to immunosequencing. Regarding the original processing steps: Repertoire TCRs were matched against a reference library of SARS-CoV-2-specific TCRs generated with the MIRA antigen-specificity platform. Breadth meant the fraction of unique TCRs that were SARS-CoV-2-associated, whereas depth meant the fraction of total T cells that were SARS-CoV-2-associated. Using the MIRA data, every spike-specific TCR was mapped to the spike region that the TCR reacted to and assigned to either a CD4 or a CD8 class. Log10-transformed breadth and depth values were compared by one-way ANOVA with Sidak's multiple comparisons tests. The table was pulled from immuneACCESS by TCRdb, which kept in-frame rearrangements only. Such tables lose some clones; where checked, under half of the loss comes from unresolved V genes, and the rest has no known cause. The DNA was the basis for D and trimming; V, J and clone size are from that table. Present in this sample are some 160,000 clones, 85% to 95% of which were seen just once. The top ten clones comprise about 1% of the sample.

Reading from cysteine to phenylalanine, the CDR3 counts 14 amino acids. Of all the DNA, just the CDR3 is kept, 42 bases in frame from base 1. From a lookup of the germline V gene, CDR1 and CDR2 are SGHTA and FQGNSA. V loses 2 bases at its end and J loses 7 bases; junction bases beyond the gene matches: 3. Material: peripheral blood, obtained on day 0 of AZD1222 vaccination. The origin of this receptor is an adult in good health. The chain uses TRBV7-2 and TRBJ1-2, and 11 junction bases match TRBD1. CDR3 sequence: CASSLWTGGGGYTF. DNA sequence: TGTGCCAGCAGCTTATGGACAGGGGGCGGTGGCTACACCTTC.